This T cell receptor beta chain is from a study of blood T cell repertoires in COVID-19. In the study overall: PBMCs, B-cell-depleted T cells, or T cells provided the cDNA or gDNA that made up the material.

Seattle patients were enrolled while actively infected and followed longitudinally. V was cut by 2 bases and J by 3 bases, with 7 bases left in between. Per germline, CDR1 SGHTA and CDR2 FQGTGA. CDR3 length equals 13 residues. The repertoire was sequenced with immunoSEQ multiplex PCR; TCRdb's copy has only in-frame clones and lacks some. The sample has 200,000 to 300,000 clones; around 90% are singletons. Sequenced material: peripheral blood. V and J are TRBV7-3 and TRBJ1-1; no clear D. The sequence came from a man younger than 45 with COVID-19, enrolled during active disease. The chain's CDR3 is CASSLLSDTEAFF. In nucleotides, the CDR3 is TGTGCCAGCAGCTTATTATCGGACACTGAAGCTTTCTTT.